These 19 T cell receptor beta chains originate from one sample sequenced in a study of monozygotic twins with cystic fibrosis (dated by TCRdb to the early 2020s). Libraries were constructed by the immunoSEQ multiplex PCR assay. Drawn from immuneACCESS, this table holds only the in-frame rearrangements with V and J called that TCRdb kept. Clones are partly lost; checked studies trace under half to an unresolved V gene and leave the rest unexplained. This sample holds 13,000 to 15,000 clones; more than 80% were observed only once. The ten largest make up about 0.69% of the sample. The sample comprised blood. These receptors came from a boy younger than 18 with cystic fibrosis.

The count of this clone is one. V and J are TRBV4-2 and TRBJ2-5; maybe TRBD2 (5 bases). V shed 1 base and J shed 5 bases, with 20 bases lying between them. There are 17 residues in the CDR3. Germline V gene data show CDR1 as LGHNA and CDR2 as YNFKEQ. This CDR3 reads CASSQAPGSVSVETQYF. The CDR3 DNA sequence: TGTGCCAGCAGCCAAGCCCCGGGGAGCGTTTCGGTCGAGACCCAGTACTTC.

J is TRBJ2-3 and V is TRBV7-6; tentatively, D is TRBD2 (6 bases). This CDR3 has 13 residues. The germline V gene encodes CDR1 SGHVS and CDR2 FNYEAQ. V lost 5 bases, J lost 6 bases, and 12 bases lay in between. The CDR3 is CASSRQTSDTQYF. CDR3 nucleotides: TGTGCCAGCAGCCGTCAGACTAGTGATACGCAGTATTTT.

This chain uses TRBV13 with TRBJ1-1, with D perhaps matching TRBD1 (6 bases). Germline lookup yields CDR1 PRHDT and CDR2 FYEKMQ (reference sequence). CDR3 length: 12 residues. V lost 5 bases, J lost 7 bases, and 11 bases lay in between. The CDR3, as DNA: TGTGCCAGCAGCCTGAAACAGGGTGAAGCTTTCTTT. Its protein product is CASSLKQGEAFF. Full variable domain (missing parts from reference TRBV13 and TRBJ1-1): AAGVIQSPRHLIKEKRETATLKCYPIPRHDTVYWYQQGPGQDPQFLISFYEKMQSDKGSIPDRFSAQQFSDYHSELNMSSLELGDSALYFCASSLKQGEAFFGQGTRLTVV.

The chain combines TRBV10-1 with TRBJ1-3; D not resolved. The CDR3 sequence is 14 residues long. Germline V lookup: CDR1 WNHNN, CDR2 SYGVQD (reference sequence). V gave up 2 bases and J gave up 1 base, with 6 bases separating them. The CDR3: CASSEEVSGNTIYF. CDR3 coding DNA: TGCGCCAGCAGTGAGGAGGTTTCTGGAAACACCATATATTTT.

This clone was detected once. This chain connects TRBV28 to TRBJ2-3, with D possibly being TRBD1 (5 bases). CDR3 length: 12 amino acids. The V end lost 3 bases, the J end lost 6 bases, and 7 bases lay between the germline ends. CDR1 and CDR2 (germline): MDHEN, SYDVKM. The CDR3 reads CASSLAGDTQYF. The CDR3 region has the DNA TGTGCCAGCAGTTTGGCAGGGGATACGCAGTATTTT. Supplemented by reference TRBV28 and TRBJ2-3, the full variable domain reads DVKVTQSSRYLVKRTGEKVFLECVQDMDHENMFWYRQDPGLGLRLIYFSYDVKMKEKGDIPEGYSVSREKKERFSLILESASTNQTSMYLCASSLAGDTQYFGPGTRLTVL.

This clone is a singleton in its sample. The chain employs TRBV30 and TRBJ1-2; a possible D gene is TRBD1 (5 bases). CDR1 and CDR2 from the germline V gene are GTSNPN and SVGIG (reference sequence). The CDR3 consists of 17 residues. Trimming removed 4 bases from V and 1 base from J, with 22 bases in between. The CDR3 coding sequence is TGTGCCTGGACATTCGGGCAGGGCCTTTGGGTTAACTATGGCTACACCTTC. It yields the protein CAWTFGQGLWVNYGYTF.

The J gene is TRBJ2-5, the V gene TRBV6-5, with D hard to call. The J call may be wrong; the DNA end is better matched by TRBJ2-7. Germline V lookup: CDR1 MNHEY, CDR2 SVGAGI. The CDR3 runs 13 residues. Here the CDR3 reads CASIGQSSYEQYF. The CDR3 coding sequence is TGTGCCAGCATAGGGCAGAGCTCCTACGAGCAGTACTTC.

The chain joins TRBV5-5 to TRBJ1-2, with 12 bases identical to TRBD1. Germline values: CDR1 SGHKS, CDR2 YYEKEE (reference sequence). The V segment lost 4 bases and the J segment 4 bases; nucleotides outside the gene matches: 5. The CDR3 is 15 residues long. The CDR3 DNA is TGTGCCAGCAGCCCCGGGACAGGGGGCAGCTATGGCTACACCTTC. It encodes CASSPGTGGSYGYTF.

This clone was counted a few times. The rearrangement joins TRBV4-1 to TRBJ1-1; D is possibly TRBD1 (5 bases). CDR3 size: 14 residues. The germline gives CDR1 MGHRA, CDR2 YSYEKL. V was cut by 3 bases and J by 2 bases, with 10 bases left in between. The CDR3 loop is CASSQPGGNTEAFF. CDR3 coding DNA: TGCGCCAGCAGCCAGCCGGGGGGTAACACTGAAGCTTTCTTT.

This clone has more than one count but fewer than ten. This sequence joins TRBV28 and TRBJ1-1; D perhaps matches TRBD1 (5 bases). Per germline, CDR1 MDHEN and CDR2 SYDVKM. The CDR3 is made up of 15 amino acids. Trimming removed 2 bases from V and 0 bases from J, with 10 bases in between. The CDR3 coding sequence is TGTGCCAGCAGTTTAGGGACGGGGCTGAACACTGAAGCTTTCTTT. It encodes CASSLGTGLNTEAFF.

The chain is built from TRBV11-3 and TRBJ2-4; 11 nucleotides line up with TRBD1. V lost 5 bases and J lost 2; bases outside the gene matches: 5. Germline-derived CDR1 and CDR2 are SGHNT and YENEEA. The length of the CDR3 is 16 residues. The chain's CDR3 is CASSPGQGASKNIQYF. The CDR3 nucleotides read TGTGCCAGCAGCCCCGGACAGGGGGCATCCAAAAACATTCAGTACTTC.

A single count supports this clone. The J gene is TRBJ1-6, the V gene TRBV7-8; no firm D call. The CDR3 runs 14 residues. Germline CDR1 is SGHVS and CDR2 is FQNEAQ. Trimming pared 5 bases from V and 11 bases from J, leaving 16 bases between. The CDR3 DNA follows: TGTGCCAGCAGCGCACCGGGCCCTGACACACCCCTCCACTTT. This sequence encodes CASSAPGPDTPLHF. Using reference TRBV7-8 and TRBJ1-6 for the parts outside the CDR3, the full variable domain is GAGVSQSPRYKVAKRGQDVALRCDPISGHVSLFWYQQALGQGPEFLTYFQNEAQLDKSGLPSDRFFAERPEGSVSTLKIQRTQQEDSAVYLCASSAPGPDTPLHFGNGTRLTVT.

The chain has TRBV11-3 and TRBJ1-5, with no clear D. Germline V gene lookup returns CDR1 SGHNT and CDR2 YENEEA. This CDR3 has 15 residues. V shed 4 bases and J shed 4 bases, with 14 bases lying between them. The CDR3, as DNA: TGTGCCAGCAGCTCCCCCTATTGTTTTAATCAGCCCCAGCATTTT. This translates into CASSSPYCFNQPQHF.

V is TRBV11-2 and J is TRBJ2-5, with 12 positions matching TRBD1. The V and J ends lost 0 bases and 5 bases, in that order; junction bases with no gene match: 7. The CDR3 is 17 residues long. Germline values: CDR1 SGHAT, CDR2 FQNNGV. The CDR3 here is CASSLELGQGAGETQYF. For the CDR3, the DNA is TGTGCCAGCAGCTTAGAGTTGGGACAGGGGGCGGGGGAGACCCAGTACTTC.

The chain employs TRBV10-3 and TRBJ2-2; TRBD2 matches 7 bases. Losses at the gene ends were 10 bases for V and 2 bases for J; bases not matched to a gene: 10. Germline CDR1 reads ENHRY; CDR2 reads SYGVKD. The CDR3 sequence is 15 residues long. CDR3 DNA: TGTGCCACCCCCGCCACTAGCGAAAACACCGGGGAGCTGTTTTTT. Protein: CATPATSENTGELFF.

The chain combines TRBV5-5 with TRBJ1-2; possibly TRBD1 for D (6 bases). The CDR3 covers 14 residues. CDR1 is SGHKS, CDR2 YYEKEE, per germline (reference sequence). V dropped 0 bases and J dropped 8 bases, with 14 bases sitting between them. The chain's CDR3 is CASSLAEGVGGYTF. CDR3 nucleotide sequence: TGTGCCAGCAGCTTGGCGGAGGGGGTAGGCGGCTACACCTTC.

The chain has TRBV27 and TRBJ2-1, with D perhaps matching TRBD1 (6 bases). Trimming took 0 bases from V and 1 from J, leaving 13 bases between them. There are 17 residues in the CDR3. Germline values: CDR1 MNHEY, CDR2 SMNVEV (reference sequence). In DNA, the CDR3 is TGTGCCAGCAGTTTATCGGCCCCAGGGGTATCCTACAATGAGCAGTTCTTC. This sequence encodes CASSLSAPGVSYNEQFF.

This chain uses TRBV30 with TRBJ1-5; D remains unclear. Per germline, CDR1 GTSNPN and CDR2 SVGIG (reference sequence). Deletions cut 0 bases from V and 3 bases from J, with 6 bases between. The CDR3 length is 13 residues. Written as DNA, the CDR3 is TGTGCCTGGAGTGTATCCGTCAATCAGCCCCAGCATTTT. Encoded protein: CAWSVSVNQPQHF.

The V gene is TRBV7-9, the J gene TRBJ2-5, with TRBD2 matching 11 bases. CDR1 is SEHNR and CDR2 is FQNEAQ in the germline V gene (reference sequence). The CDR3 has 17 amino acids. Unmatched junction bases numbered 4, after V lost 1 base and J lost 0 bases. The CDR3 reads CASSLGASGGYQETQYF. The CDR3 nucleotides are TGTGCCAGCAGCTTAGGTGCTAGCGGGGGGTACCAAGAGACCCAGTACTTC.